Below are 21 T cell receptor beta chains sequenced from a single sample in a study of shared clonotypes between healthy human individuals. Repertoires were generated with immunoSEQ multiplex PCR, while TCRdb's copy carries only in-frame clones and drops some. The repertoire consists of 1 million to 1.3 million clones, with around three quarters occurring once and the leading ten covering 0.5% to 0.65%. Sequenced: memory CD4+ T cells from PBMCs. Subset here: CD45RA-negative fraction. The source is a man between 18 and 29 years old in good health. Some clones in this sample may be carry-over from other donors' samples.

V and J are TRBV5-1 and TRBJ2-1, with D unresolved. Trimming took 0 bases from V and 9 from J, leaving 7 bases between them. The CDR3 covers 12 residues. Per germline, CDR1 SGHRS and CDR2 YFSETQ. The CDR3 sequence is CASSLEGGEQFF. Written as DNA, the CDR3 is TGCGCCAGCAGCTTGGAGGGCGGTGAGCAGTTCTTC.

This clone was found a few times. This chain connects TRBV28 to TRBJ1-4, with TRBD1 as a possible D gene (5 bases). V was trimmed by 7 bases and J by 8 bases, leaving 14 bases between them. This CDR3 contains 13 residues. Germline assignment: CDR1 MDHEN and CDR2 SYDVKM. Written as DNA, the CDR3 is TGTGCCAGCAATGGGGACGAGGCCGAAAAACTGTTTTTT. This codes for CASNGDEAEKLFF.

The table lists this clone with a few counts. This chain links TRBV7-2 with TRBJ2-7, with D perhaps given as TRBD1 or TRBD2 (5 bases each). This CDR3 spans 15 amino acids. Trimming took off 1 base at V and 1 base at J, with 11 bases between the two ends. Germline V gene data show CDR1 as SGHTA and CDR2 as FQGNSA. The CDR3 bases are TGTGCCAGCAGCTTAGGGGGGAGTGGTTCCTACGAGCAGTACTTC. Translating it yields CASSLGGSGSYEQYF.

V is TRBV11-2 and J is TRBJ1-2; D may be TRBD1 (5 bases). Germline V gives CDR1 SGHAT, CDR2 FQNNGV. The CDR3 runs to 13 residues. With 5 bases removed from V and 6 bases from J, the gap between germline ends came to 13 bases. CDR3 coding DNA: TGTGCCAGCAGCCCCCGACAGAGCAATGGCTACACCTTC. The encoded protein is CASSPRQSNGYTF. Drawing the rest from reference TRBV11-2 and TRBJ1-2, the complete variable domain is EAGVAQSPRYKIIEKRQSVAFWCNPISGHATLYWYQQILGQGPKLLIQFQNNGVVDDSQLPKDRFSAERLKGVDSTLKIQPAKLEDSAVYLCASSPRQSNGYTFGSGTRLTVV.

The V call is TRBV7-6, the J call TRBJ2-7; TRBD2 matches at 7 bases. Germline CDR1 SGHVS, CDR2 FNYEAQ. The CDR3 is 16 residues long. After removal of 2 bases from V and 6 bases from J, the junction contained 13 bases not matched to a gene. The CDR3 DNA reads as TGTGCCAGCAGCTTAAGGATGGGCGGGAGTGGGTCCGAGCAGTACTTC. This translates into CASSLRMGGSGSEQYF.

This sequence joins TRBV23-1 and TRBJ2-2, with D possibly matching TRBD1 (6 bases). TRBV23-1 is designated an ORF whose function remains uncertain. The CDR3 runs to 16 residues. V lost 0 bases to trimming and J lost 3 bases, with 11 bases between them. CDR3 residues: CASSQSRGTHTGELFF. The CDR3 DNA reads as TGCGCCAGCAGTCAATCTAGGGGGACACACACCGGGGAGCTGTTTTTT.

The V gene is TRBV5-1, the J gene TRBJ2-1, with 10 bases aligning to TRBD2. The CDR3 is 19 amino acids. Looked up from germline, CDR1 is SGHRS and CDR2 is YFSETQ. The junction had 17 bases not matched to a gene; V was cut back by 4 bases and J by 4 bases. CDR3: CASSPGVLAGIVLYNEQFF. The CDR3 DNA sequence: TGCGCCAGCAGCCCCGGTGTACTAGCGGGAATCGTCTTATACAATGAGCAGTTCTTC.

V and J are TRBV25-1 and TRBJ2-7; 7 positions agree with TRBD1. Germline V gene data show CDR1 as MGHDK and CDR2 as SYGVNS. V lost 6 bases to trimming and J lost 6 bases; unmatched junction nucleotides: 14. The CDR3 is made up of 15 amino acids. This chain's CDR3 is CASSMDRPVASEQYF. DNA of the CDR3: TGTGCCAGCAGCATGGACAGGCCGGTAGCTTCCGAGCAGTACTTC.

The V gene is TRBV7-9, the J gene TRBJ2-2; D remains ambiguous. Germline CDR1 reads SEHNR; CDR2 reads FQNEAQ (reference sequence). Trimming shortened V by 2 bases and J by 6 bases, and 10 bases separated the two germline ends. This CDR3 has 14 residues. CDR3 coding DNA: TGTGCCAGCAGCTTAAACGGCGTGTCCGGGGAGCTGTTTTTT. Protein product: CASSLNGVSGELFF. The full variable domain, its missing parts supplied by reference TRBV7-9 and TRBJ2-2, is DTGVSQNPRHKITKRGQNVTFRCDPISEHNRLYWYRQTLGQGPEFLTYFQNEAQLEKSRLLSDRFSAERPKGSFSTLEIQRTEQGDSAMYLCASSLNGVSGELFFGEGSRLTVL.

This chain links TRBV2 with TRBJ2-2; the D call may be TRBD1 or TRBD2 (6 bases each). Germline CDR1 is SNHLY and CDR2 is FYNNEI. CDR3 length equals 14 residues. V lost 6 bases and J lost 8, with 16 bases in between. The CDR3 DNA sequence: TGTGCCAGCAGAGAGCGAAGGGGGGCAGGGGAGCTGTTTTTT. This sequence encodes CASRERRGAGELFF.

J is TRBJ2-5 and V is TRBV5-1; no definite D call. Looked up from germline, CDR1 is SGHRS and CDR2 is YFSETQ. V lost 0 bases and J lost 1, with 10 bases in between. This CDR3 contains 15 residues. The CDR3 reads CASSLVGVPQETQYF. The CDR3 DNA reads as TGCGCCAGCAGCTTGGTTGGGGTTCCCCAAGAGACCCAGTACTTC.

A word on this clone: Given a much more abundant clone one base away, this may be a read error. Other nucleotide sequences in the sample specify the same CDR3. This rearrangement joins TRBV15 to TRBJ1-1; D unresolved. This CDR3 is built from 13 residues. Germline values: CDR1 LNHNV, CDR2 YYDKDF (reference sequence). The germline V and J ends were trimmed by 0 bases and 2 bases, with 4 bases remaining between them. The CDR3 sequence: CATSRDLNTEAFF. As DNA, the CDR3 is TGTGCCACCAGCAGAGACTTAAACACTGAAGCTTTCTTT.

In the case of this clone: This sample includes further DNA sequences coding for the same CDR3. The V gene is TRBV2, the J gene TRBJ2-5, with D possibly matching TRBD2 (6 bases). The germline CDR1 and CDR2 sequences are SNHLY and FYNNEI. Trimming shortened V by 7 bases and J by 4 bases, and 13 bases separated the two germline ends. This CDR3 comprises 13 residues. In DNA form, the CDR3 reads TGTGCCAGCAACCCGGGGGTGGGAGAGACCCAGTACTTC. Protein product: CASNPGVGETQYF. The full variable domain, rest sourced from reference TRBV2 and TRBJ2-5, is EPEVTQTPSHQVTQMGQEVILRCVPISNHLYFYWYRQILGQKVEFLVSFYNNEISEKSEIFDDQFSVERPDGSNFTLKIRSTKLEDSAMYFCASNPGVGETQYFGPGTRLLVL.

The chain is built from TRBV5-1 and TRBJ2-5; the match to TRBD1 covers 10 bases. Germline lookup yields CDR1 SGHRS and CDR2 YFSETQ. With V trimmed by 5 bases and J by 4 bases, 8 bases remained unmatched. There are 15 residues in the CDR3. This CDR3 is CASREGTGDIETQYF. The DNA of the CDR3 is TGCGCCAGCAGGGAGGGGACAGGGGATATAGAGACCCAGTACTTC.

The V call is TRBV7-2, the J call TRBJ2-7; maybe TRBD2 (5 bases). The germline V gene has CDR1 SGHTA and CDR2 FQGNSA. With 1 base removed from V and 3 bases from J, the gap between germline ends came to 13 bases. The CDR3 extends over 15 amino acids. CDR3 loop: CASSLDRWAGYEQYF. The CDR3 nucleotides read TGTGCCAGCAGCTTAGATCGGTGGGCGGGCTACGAGCAGTACTTC.

The rearrangement joins TRBV29-1 to TRBJ2-5; D may correspond to TRBD1 or TRBD2 (5 bases each). The V gene's germline CDR1 is SQVTM and CDR2 ANQGSEA. The CDR3 spans 13 residues. The ends were cut back, 2 bases at V and 4 bases at J, with 11 bases in the middle. The CDR3 loop reads CSVERGRVETQYF. The CDR3 DNA is TGCAGCGTTGAAAGGGGACGAGTAGAGACCCAGTACTTC.

V and J are TRBV4-3 and TRBJ2-6, with D possibly TRBD1 on 5 matching bases. This CDR3 has 18 amino acids. With 4 bases removed from V and 4 bases from J, the gap between germline ends came to 20 bases. The V gene's germline CDR1 is LGHNA and CDR2 YSLEER. CDR3: CASSPLGPTSGGANVLTF. As DNA, the CDR3 is TGCGCCAGCAGCCCGCTGGGCCCGACCTCAGGGGGGGCCAACGTCCTGACTTTC.

V is TRBV5-1 and J is TRBJ2-2, with 9 bases fitting TRBD2. Germline V gene data show CDR1 as SGHRS and CDR2 as YFSETQ. J gave up 3 bases and V 5 bases, and 5 bases lay outside the gene matches. The CDR3 runs to 15 residues. CDR3 nucleotide sequence: TGCGCCAGCAGAACGCGGGAGGGACACACCGGGGAGCTGTTTTTT. Its protein product is CASRTREGHTGELFF.

This clone occurred a few times. Other DNA sequences of this sample code for an identical CDR3. This chain joins TRBV18 and TRBJ2-5, with TRBD2 identical over 7 bases. The V gene's germline CDR1 is KGHSH and CDR2 LQKENI. Unmatched junction bases numbered 1, after V lost 2 bases and J lost 4 bases. CDR3 length: 13 residues. CDR3 loop: CASSPGGGETQYF. DNA for the CDR3: TGTGCCAGCTCACCAGGCGGGGGAGAGACCCAGTACTTC.

V is TRBV7-8 and J is TRBJ2-7; no reliable D call. Trimming left V 2 bases short and J 4 bases short, with 12 bases between. Per the germline V gene, CDR1 is SGHVS and CDR2 is FQNEAQ. CDR3 size: 14 residues. The CDR3 here is CASSLTGPGYEQYF. The CDR3 DNA sequence: TGTGCCAGCAGCTTAACGGGTCCAGGTTACGAGCAGTACTTC.

The DNA of the CDR3 is TGTGCCAGCAGTTACCCCGGGACGGGCGGCTACACCTTC. Translation: CASSYPGTGGYTF. The gene calls are TRBV6-5 and TRBJ1-2; D may be TRBD1 (5 bases). Germline values: CDR1 MNHEY, CDR2 SVGAGI. The CDR3 has 13 amino acids. V was clipped by 2 bases and J by 8 bases, with 12 bases between them.